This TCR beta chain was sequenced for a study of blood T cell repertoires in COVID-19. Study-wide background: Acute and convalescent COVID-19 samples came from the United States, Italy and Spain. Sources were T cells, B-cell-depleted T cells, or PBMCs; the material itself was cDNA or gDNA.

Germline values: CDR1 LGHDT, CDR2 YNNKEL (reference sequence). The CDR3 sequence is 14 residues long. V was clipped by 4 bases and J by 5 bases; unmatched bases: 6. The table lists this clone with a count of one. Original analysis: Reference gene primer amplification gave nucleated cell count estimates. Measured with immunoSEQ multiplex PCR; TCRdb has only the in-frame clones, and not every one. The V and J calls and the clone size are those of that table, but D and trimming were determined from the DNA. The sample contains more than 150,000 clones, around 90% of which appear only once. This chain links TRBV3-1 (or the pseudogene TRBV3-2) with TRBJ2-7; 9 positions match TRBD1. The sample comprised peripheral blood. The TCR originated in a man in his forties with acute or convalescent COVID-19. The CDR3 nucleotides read TGTGCCAGCAGCCCGAGGACAGGGGTGAACGAGCAGTACTTC. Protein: CASSPRTGVNEQYF.